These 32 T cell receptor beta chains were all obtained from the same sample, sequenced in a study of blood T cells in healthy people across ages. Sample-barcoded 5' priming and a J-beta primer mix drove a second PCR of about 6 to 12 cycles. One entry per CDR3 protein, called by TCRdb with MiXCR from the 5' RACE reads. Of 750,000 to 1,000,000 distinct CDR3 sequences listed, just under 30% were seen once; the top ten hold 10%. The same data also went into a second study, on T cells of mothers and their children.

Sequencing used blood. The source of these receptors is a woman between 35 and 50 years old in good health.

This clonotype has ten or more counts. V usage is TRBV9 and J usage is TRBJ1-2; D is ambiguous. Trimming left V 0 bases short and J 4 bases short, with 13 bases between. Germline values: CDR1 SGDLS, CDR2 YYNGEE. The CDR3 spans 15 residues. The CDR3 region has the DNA TGTGCCAGCAGCGTAGGTTCAACCCTGGGCTATGGCTACACCTTC. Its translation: CASSVGSTLGYGYTF.

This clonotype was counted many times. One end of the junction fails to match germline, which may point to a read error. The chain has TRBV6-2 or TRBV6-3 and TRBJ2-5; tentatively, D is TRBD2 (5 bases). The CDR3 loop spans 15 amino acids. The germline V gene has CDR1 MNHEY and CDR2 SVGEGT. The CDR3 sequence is CACSYPLSAGETQYF. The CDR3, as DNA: TGTGCCTGCAGTTACCCCCTCTCGGCGGGAGAGACCCAGTACTTC.

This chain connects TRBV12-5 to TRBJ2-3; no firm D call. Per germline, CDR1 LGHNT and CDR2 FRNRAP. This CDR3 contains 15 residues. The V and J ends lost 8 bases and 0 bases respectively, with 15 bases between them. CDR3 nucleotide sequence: TGTGCTAGTCAACCGACTGGGTCTAGCACAGATACGCAGTATTTT. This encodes CASQPTGSSTDTQYF.

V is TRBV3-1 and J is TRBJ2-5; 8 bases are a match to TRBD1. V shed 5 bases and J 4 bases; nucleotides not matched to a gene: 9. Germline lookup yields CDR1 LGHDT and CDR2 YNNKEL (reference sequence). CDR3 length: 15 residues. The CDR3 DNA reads TGTGCCAGCAGCTCAGGGGGCAGCGAGGTAGAGACCCAGTACTTC. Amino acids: CASSSGGSEVETQYF.

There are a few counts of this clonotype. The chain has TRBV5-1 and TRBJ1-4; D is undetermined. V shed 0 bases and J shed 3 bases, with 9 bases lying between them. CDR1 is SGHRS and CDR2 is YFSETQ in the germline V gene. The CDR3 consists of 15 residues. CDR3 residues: CASSLDSTPNEKLFF. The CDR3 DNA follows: TGCGCCAGCAGCTTGGACAGCACCCCTAATGAAAAACTGTTTTTT.

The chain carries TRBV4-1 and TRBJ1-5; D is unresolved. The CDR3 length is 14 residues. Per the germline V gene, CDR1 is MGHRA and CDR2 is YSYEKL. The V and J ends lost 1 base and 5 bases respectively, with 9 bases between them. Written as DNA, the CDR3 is TGCGCCAGCAGCCAAGTCAACACCGATCAGCCCCAGCATTTT. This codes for CASSQVNTDQPQHF.

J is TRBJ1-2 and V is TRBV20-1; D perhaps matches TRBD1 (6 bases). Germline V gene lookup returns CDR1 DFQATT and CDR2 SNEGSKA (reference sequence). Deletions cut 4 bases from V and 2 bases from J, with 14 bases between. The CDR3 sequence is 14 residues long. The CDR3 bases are TGCAGTGCTATCAACAGGGATGAGAACTATGGCTACACCTTC. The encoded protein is CSAINRDENYGYTF.

CDR3 region: CASSQDWSVDGYTF. The CDR3 DNA sequence: TGCGCCAGCAGCCAAGATTGGTCAGTCGATGGCTACACCTTC. V gene TRBV4-3 combines with J gene TRBJ1-2; D remains ambiguous. Trimming removed 0 bases from V and 6 bases from J, with 11 bases in between. This CDR3 spans 14 amino acids. Germline V CDR1 and CDR2: LGHNA, YSLEER.

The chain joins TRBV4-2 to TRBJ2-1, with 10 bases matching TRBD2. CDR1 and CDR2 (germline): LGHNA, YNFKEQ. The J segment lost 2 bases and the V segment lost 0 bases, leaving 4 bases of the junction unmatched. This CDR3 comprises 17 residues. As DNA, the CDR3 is TGTGCCAGCAGCCAAGATGAAAGCGGGGGGGCCTACAATGAGCAGTTCTTC. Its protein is CASSQDESGGAYNEQFF.

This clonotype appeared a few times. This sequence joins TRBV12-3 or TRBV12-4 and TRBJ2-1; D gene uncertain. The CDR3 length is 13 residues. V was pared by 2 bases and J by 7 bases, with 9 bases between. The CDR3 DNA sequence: TGTGCCAGCAGTTTAATGGGTTTAAATGAGCAGTTCTTC. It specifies CASSLMGLNEQFF.

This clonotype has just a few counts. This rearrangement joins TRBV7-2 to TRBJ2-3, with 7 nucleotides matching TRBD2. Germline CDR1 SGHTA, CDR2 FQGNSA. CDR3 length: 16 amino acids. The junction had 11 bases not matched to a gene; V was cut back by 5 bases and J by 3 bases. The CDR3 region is CASSHILATETDTQYF. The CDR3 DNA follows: TGTGCCAGCAGCCACATACTAGCGACGGAGACAGATACGCAGTATTTT.

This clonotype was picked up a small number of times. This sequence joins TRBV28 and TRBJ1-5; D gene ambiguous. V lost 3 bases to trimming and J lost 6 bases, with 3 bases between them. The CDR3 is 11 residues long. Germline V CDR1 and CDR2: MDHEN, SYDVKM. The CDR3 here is CASSFRQPQHF. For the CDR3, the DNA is TGTGCCAGCAGTTTTCGTCAGCCCCAGCATTTT.

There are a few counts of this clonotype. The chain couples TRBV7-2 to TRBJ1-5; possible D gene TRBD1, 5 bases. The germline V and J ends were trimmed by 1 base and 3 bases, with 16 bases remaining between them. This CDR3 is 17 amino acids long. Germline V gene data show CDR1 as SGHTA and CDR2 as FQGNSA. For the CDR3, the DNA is TGTGCCAGCAGCTTAGGTATGTTTGCGACAGACAATCAGCCCCAGCATTTT. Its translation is CASSLGMFATDNQPQHF.

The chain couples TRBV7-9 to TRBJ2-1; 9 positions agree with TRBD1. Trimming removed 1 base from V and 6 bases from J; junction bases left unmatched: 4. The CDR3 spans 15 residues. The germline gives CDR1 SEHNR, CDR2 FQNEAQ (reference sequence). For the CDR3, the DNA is TGTGCCAGCAGCTTAGAGTGGACAGGGGCCAATGAGCAGTTCTTC. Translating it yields CASSLEWTGANEQFF.

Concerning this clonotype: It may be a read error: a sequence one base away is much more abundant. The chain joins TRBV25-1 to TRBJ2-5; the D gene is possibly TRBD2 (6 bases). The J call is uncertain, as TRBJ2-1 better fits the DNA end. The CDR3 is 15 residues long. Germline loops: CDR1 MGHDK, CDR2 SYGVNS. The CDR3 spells CASSDTGTYQETQFF. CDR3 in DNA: TGTGCCAGCAGTGATACGGGGACTTACCAAGAGACCCAGTTCTTC.

The CDR3 protein is CASSLWRDLKRADQPQHF. CDR3 bases: TGTGCCAGCAGTTTATGGAGGGACCTAAAGAGGGCGGATCAGCCCCAGCATTTT. The chain is built from TRBV28 and TRBJ1-5; tentative D call: TRBD1 (5 bases). The CDR3 consists of 18 residues. With 0 bases removed from V and 5 bases from J, the gap between germline ends came to 20 bases. Germline-derived CDR1 and CDR2 are MDHEN and SYDVKM.

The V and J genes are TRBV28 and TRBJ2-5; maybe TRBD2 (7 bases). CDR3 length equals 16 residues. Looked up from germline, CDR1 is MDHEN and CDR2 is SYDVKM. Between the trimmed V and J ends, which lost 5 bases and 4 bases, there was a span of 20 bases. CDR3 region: CASSNPFGGGGETQYF. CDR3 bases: TGTGCCAGCAGTAATCCCTTCGGCGGGGGCGGAGAGACCCAGTACTTC.

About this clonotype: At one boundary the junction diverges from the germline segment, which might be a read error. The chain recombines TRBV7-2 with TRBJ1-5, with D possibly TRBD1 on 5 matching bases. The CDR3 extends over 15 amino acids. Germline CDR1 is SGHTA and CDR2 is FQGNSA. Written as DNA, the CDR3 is TGTGCCAGCAGCATGGACACCTATAGCAGTCAGCCCCAGCATTTT. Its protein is CASSMDTYSSQPQHF.

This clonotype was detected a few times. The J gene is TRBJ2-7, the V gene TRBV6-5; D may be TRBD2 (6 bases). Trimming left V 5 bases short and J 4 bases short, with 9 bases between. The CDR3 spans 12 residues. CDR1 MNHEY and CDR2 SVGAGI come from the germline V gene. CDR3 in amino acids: CASSNSGYEQYF. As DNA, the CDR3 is TGTGCCAGCAGTAACAGCGGGTACGAGCAGTACTTC.

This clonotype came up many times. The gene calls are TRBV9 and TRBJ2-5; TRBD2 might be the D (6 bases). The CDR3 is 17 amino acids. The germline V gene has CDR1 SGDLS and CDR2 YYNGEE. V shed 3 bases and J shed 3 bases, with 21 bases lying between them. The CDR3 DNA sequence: TGTGCCAGCAGCGCCGACAGACTAGTCTTGGGCGAAGAGACCCAGTACTTC. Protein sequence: CASSADRLVLGEETQYF.

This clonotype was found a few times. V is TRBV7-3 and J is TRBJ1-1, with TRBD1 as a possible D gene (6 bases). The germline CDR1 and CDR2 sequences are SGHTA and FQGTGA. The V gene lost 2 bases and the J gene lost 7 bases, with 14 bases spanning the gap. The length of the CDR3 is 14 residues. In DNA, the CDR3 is TGTGCCAGCAGCTTAGTGGGGGCACTAAATGAAGCTTTCTTT. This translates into CASSLVGALNEAFF.

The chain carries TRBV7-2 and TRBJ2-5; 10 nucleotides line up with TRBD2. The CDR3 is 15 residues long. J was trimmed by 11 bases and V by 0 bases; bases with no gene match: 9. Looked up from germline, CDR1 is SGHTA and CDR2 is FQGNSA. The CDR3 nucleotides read TGTGCCAGCAGCTTAGCTAGCGGGGGGCGGATTGAGCAGTACTTC. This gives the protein CASSLASGGRIEQYF.

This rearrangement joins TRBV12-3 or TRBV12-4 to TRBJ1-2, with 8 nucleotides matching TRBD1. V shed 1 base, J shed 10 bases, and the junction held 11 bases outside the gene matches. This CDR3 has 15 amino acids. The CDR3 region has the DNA TGTGCCAGCAGTTTAGTTCTGTGGACAGGGTACGTCTACACCTTC. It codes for CASSLVLWTGYVYTF.

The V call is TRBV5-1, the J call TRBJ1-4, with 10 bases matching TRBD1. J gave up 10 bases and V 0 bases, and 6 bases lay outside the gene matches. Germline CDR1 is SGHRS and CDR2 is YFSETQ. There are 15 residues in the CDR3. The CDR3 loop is CASSLGTGGDGKLFF. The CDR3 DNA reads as TGCGCCAGCAGCTTGGGGACAGGGGGAGACGGAAAACTGTTTTTT.

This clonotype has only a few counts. The CDR3 DNA follows: TGTGCCAGCAGCTTAGGTGGGTACGTTGAGCAGTTCTTC. Translated: CASSLGGYVEQFF. The rearrangement uses TRBV7-2 and TRBJ2-1; D gene ambiguous. Germline CDR1 SGHTA, CDR2 FQGNSA. CDR3 length: 13 amino acids. V was shortened by 1 base and J by 9 bases, with 10 bases between the two germline ends.

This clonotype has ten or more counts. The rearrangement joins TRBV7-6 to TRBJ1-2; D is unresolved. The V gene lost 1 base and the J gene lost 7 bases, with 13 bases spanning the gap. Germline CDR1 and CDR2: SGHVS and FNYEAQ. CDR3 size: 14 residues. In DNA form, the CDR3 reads TGTGCCAGCAGCTTAGGTATGGGAGGAGCTGGCTACACCTTC. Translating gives CASSLGMGGAGYTF.

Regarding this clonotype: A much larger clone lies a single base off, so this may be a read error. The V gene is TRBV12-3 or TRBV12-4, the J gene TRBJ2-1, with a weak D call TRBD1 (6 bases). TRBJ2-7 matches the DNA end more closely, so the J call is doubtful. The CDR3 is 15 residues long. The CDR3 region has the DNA TGTGCCAGCACTCTAGGGGGTGAGAGCTACAATGAGCAGTACTTC. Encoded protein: CASTLGGESYNEQYF.

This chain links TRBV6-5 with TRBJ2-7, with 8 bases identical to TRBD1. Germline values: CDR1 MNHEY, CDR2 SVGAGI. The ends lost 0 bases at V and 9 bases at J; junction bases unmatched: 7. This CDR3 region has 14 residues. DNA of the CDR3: TGTGCCAGCAGTTACTCGTCAGGGGGCGAGTGGCAGTACTTC. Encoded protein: CASSYSSGGEWQYF.

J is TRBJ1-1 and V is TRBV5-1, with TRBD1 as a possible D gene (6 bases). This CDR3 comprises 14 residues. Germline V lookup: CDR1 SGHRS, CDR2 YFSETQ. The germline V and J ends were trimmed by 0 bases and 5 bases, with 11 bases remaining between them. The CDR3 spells CASSLGTARTEAFF. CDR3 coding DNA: TGCGCCAGCAGCTTGGGGACAGCTAGGACTGAAGCTTTCTTT.

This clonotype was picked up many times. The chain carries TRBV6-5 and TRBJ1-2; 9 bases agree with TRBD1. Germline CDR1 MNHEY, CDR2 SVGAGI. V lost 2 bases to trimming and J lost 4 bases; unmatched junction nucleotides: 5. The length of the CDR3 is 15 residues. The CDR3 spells CASSYPTGGVYGYTF. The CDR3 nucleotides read TGTGCCAGCAGTTACCCGACAGGGGGTGTCTATGGCTACACCTTC.

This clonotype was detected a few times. The CDR3 DNA follows: TGTGCCAGCAGTTTAATAATTAAAGGGGGGGCGGAAGAGCAGTTCTTC. Its protein is CASSLIIKGGAEEQFF. The chain employs TRBV27 and TRBJ2-1; tentative D call: TRBD2 (7 bases). Trimming took 2 bases from V and 10 from J, leaving 21 bases between them. This CDR3 contains 16 residues. The germline V gene encodes CDR1 MNHEY and CDR2 SMNVEV (reference sequence).

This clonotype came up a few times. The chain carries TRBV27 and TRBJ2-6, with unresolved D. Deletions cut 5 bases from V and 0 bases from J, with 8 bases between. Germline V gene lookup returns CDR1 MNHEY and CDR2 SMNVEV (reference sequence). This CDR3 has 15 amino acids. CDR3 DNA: TGTGCCAGCAGTCAATACAGCTCTGGGGCCAACGTCCTGACTTTC. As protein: CASSQYSSGANVLTF. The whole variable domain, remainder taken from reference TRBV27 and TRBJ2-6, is EAQVTQNPRYLITVTGKKLTVTCSQNMNHEYMSWYRQDPGLGLRQIYYSMNVEVTDKGDVPEGYKVSRKEKRNFPLILESPSPNQTSLYFCASSQYSSGANVLTFGAGSRLTVL.